This T cell receptor (beta chain) was observed in a study of T cell responses to AZD1222 COVID-19 vaccine. Study details: Second-dose groups at about 4 or about 12 weeks were pooled. General observations from the study: The donor group comprised mostly white British people and more females; the analysis possibly underestimated clonal diversity. Spike as a whole was targeted by vaccine-associated CD4 TCRs, dominant at 160-218 and 743-854.

This CDR3 comprises 12 residues. Trimming took off 6 bases at V and 8 bases at J, with 11 bases between the two ends. The germline gives CDR1 MNHEY, CDR2 SVGAGI. Only in-frame clones appear in the TCRdb table, and some are missing; sequencing was by immunoSEQ multiplex PCR. This sample carries approximately 84,000 clones, over 75% of them seen once, and the ten largest clones take 31%. As for this clone: The antigen is unknown.

The sample here was peripheral blood, taken on day 0 of AZD1222 vaccination. This chain joins TRBV6-5 and TRBJ1-5; D gene uncertain. The TCR originated in an adult in good health. CDR3 DNA: TGTGCCAGCAGCCCCCTCGGAGAGCCCCAGCATTTT. It is translated as CASSPLGEPQHF.